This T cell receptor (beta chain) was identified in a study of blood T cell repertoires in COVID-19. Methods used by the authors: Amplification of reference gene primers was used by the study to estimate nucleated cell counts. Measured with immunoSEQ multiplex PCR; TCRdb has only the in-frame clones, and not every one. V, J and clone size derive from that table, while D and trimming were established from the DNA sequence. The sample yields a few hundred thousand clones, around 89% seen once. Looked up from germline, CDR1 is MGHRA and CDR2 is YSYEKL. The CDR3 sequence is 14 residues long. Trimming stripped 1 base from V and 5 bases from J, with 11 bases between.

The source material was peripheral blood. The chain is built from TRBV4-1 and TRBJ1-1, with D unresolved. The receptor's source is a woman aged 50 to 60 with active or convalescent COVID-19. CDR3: CASSQVGRSTEAFF. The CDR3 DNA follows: TGCGCCAGCAGCCAAGTGGGCAGAAGTACTGAAGCTTTCTTT.